Listed below are T cell receptor beta chains from one sample, sequenced in a study of OX40 agonist ivuxolimab in advanced cancers. The table came from immunoSEQ multiplex PCR; TCRdb's copy has only in-frame clones and leaves some out. The sample has 60,000 to 75,000 clones; about 83% are singletons. The sample was CD4+ or CD8+ T cells sorted from blood, taken in a trial of the OX40 agonist ivuxolimab. The source of these receptors is an adult with an advanced solid tumor such as melanoma, head and neck, liver or kidney cancer. CDR3s include the opening cysteine and the closing phenylalanine or tryptophan. The D gene is left open where the match is weak. Size is omitted from some rows. Given values are once, few, many or a class for expanded clones.

clone size: NA
D gene: NA
V gene: TRBV7-9
CDR3 length: 14
J gene: TRBJ2-2
CDR3 DNA: TGTGCCAGCAGCTTCGGGATGGGCACCGGGGAGCTGTTTTTT
CDR3 protein: CASSFGMGTGELFF

clone size: few
D gene: TRBD2
V gene: TRBV5-5
CDR3 length: 15
J gene: TRBJ2-7
CDR3 DNA: TGTGCCAGCAGCCCAACCCTTAGCGGGCCCTACGAGCAGTACTTC
CDR3 protein: CASSPTLSGPYEQYF

clone size: NA
D gene: TRBD1
V gene: TRBV18
CDR3 length: 15
J gene: TRBJ2-7
CDR3 DNA: TGTGCCAGCTCACCGGGACAGGGAAATGCCTACGAGCAGTACTTC
CDR3 protein: CASSPGQGNAYEQYF

clone size: NA
D gene: NA
V gene: TRBV19
CDR3 length: 16
J gene: TRBJ1-4
CDR3 DNA: TGTGCCAGTACCCCTTCCCACAGCGGACGGTATGAAAAACTGTTTTTT
CDR3 protein: CASTPSHSGRYEKLFF

clone size: few
D gene: NA
V gene: TRBV5-6
CDR3 length: 12
J gene: TRBJ1-1
CDR3 DNA: TGTGCCAGCAGGGTAGGGGGAGGGCCAGCTTTCTTT
CDR3 protein: CASRVGGGPAFF

clone size: NA
D gene: NA
V gene: TRBV6-6
CDR3 length: 12
J gene: TRBJ2-3
CDR3 DNA: TGTGCCAGCAGTTACTGGGCAGATACGCAGTATTTT
CDR3 protein: CASSYWADTQYF

clone size: NA
D gene: NA
V gene: TRBV11-2
CDR3 length: 14
J gene: TRBJ1-2
CDR3 DNA: TGTGCCAGCAGCTCCCGGACAGAAGGCTATGGCTACACCTTC
CDR3 protein: CASSSRTEGYGYTF

clone size: NA
D gene: TRBD2
V gene: TRBV10-3
CDR3 length: 14
J gene: TRBJ2-7
CDR3 DNA: TGTGCCATCAAGGAGTCTAGCGGGGGTTACGAGCAGTACTTC
CDR3 protein: CAIKESSGGYEQYF

clone size: few
D gene: NA
V gene: TRBV28
CDR3 length: 15
J gene: TRBJ2-2
CDR3 DNA: TGTGCCAGCAGTTTGAGAGGGATAAACACCGGGGAGCTGTTTTTT
CDR3 protein: CASSLRGINTGELFF

clone size: NA
D gene: NA
V gene: TRBV11-3
CDR3 length: 12
J gene: TRBJ1-1
CDR3 DNA: TGTGCCAGCAGCTTAGGGGACACTGAAGCTTTCTTT
CDR3 protein: CASSLGDTEAFF

clone size: NA
D gene: TRBD1
V gene: TRBV29-1
CDR3 length: 15
J gene: TRBJ2-2
CDR3 DNA: TGCAGCGTTTCGCCAGGGGGCAAGAACACCGGGGAGCTGTTTTTT
CDR3 protein: CSVSPGGKNTGELFF

clone size: NA
D gene: TRBD1
V gene: TRBV5-1
CDR3 length: 15
J gene: TRBJ2-5
CDR3 DNA: TGCGCCAGCAGCTTGGGACAGGGGTTCGAAGAGACCCAGTACTTC
CDR3 protein: CASSLGQGFEETQYF

clone size: NA
D gene: TRBD2
V gene: TRBV5-4
CDR3 length: 15
J gene: TRBJ2-5
CDR3 DNA: TGTGCCAGCAGCCCGGGGGTAGCGGGGGCTGAGACCCAGTACTTC
CDR3 protein: CASSPGVAGAETQYF

clone size: NA
D gene: NA
V gene: TRBV6-1
CDR3 length: 14
J gene: TRBJ1-1
CDR3 DNA: TGTGCCAGCACCGGGTCAGTAGGGAACACTGAAGCTTTCTTT
CDR3 protein: CASTGSVGNTEAFF

clone size: NA
D gene: TRBD1
V gene: TRBV10-3
CDR3 length: 14
J gene: TRBJ2-2
CDR3 DNA: TGTGCCATCAGGAAGGGACAGACGACCGGGGAGCTGTTTTTT
CDR3 protein: CAIRKGQTTGELFF

clone size: NA
D gene: NA
V gene: TRBV10-3
CDR3 length: 11
J gene: TRBJ2-7
CDR3 DNA: TGTGCCATCAGCCGGGTGGACGAGCAGTACTTC
CDR3 protein: CAISRVDEQYF

clone size: NA
D gene: NA
V gene: TRBV28
CDR3 length: 13
J gene: TRBJ2-7
CDR3 DNA: TGTGTCATTGGGGCCGCTCATACCTACGAGCAGTACTTC
CDR3 protein: CVIGAAHTYEQYF

clone size: NA
D gene: TRBD2
V gene: TRBV7-9
CDR3 length: 15
J gene: TRBJ2-5
CDR3 DNA: TGTGCCAGCAGCCACGACGCTGGGGGGGGTGCGACCCAGTACTTC
CDR3 protein: CASSHDAGGGATQYF

clone size: NA
D gene: NA
V gene: TRBV5-6
CDR3 length: 15
J gene: TRBJ1-4
CDR3 DNA: TGTGCCAGCAGCTTGTTACGGCAGAGGGCTGAAAAACTGTTTTTT
CDR3 protein: CASSLLRQRAEKLFF

clone size: NA
D gene: NA
V gene: TRBV11-1
CDR3 length: 13
J gene: TRBJ2-4
CDR3 DNA: TGTGCCAGCAGCTTAGAACGGGGAAACATTCAGTACTTC
CDR3 protein: CASSLERGNIQYF

clone size: NA
D gene: NA
V gene: TRBV10-2
CDR3 length: 14
J gene: TRBJ2-7
CDR3 DNA: TGCGCCAGCAGTGTTTCAGGTGCCGTCGGGGAGCAGTACTTC
CDR3 protein: CASSVSGAVGEQYF